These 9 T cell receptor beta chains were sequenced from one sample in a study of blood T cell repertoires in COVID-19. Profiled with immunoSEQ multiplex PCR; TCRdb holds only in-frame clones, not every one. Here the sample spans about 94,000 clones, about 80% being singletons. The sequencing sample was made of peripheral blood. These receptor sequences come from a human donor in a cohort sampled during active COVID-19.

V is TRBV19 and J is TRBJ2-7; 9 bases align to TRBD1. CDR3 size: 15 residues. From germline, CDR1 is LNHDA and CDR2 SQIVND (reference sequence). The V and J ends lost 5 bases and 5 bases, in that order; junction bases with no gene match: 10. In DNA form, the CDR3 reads TGTGCCAGTAGTCAGCCGGGACAGGGCGTCCACGAGCAGTACTTC. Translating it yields CASSQPGQGVHEQYF.

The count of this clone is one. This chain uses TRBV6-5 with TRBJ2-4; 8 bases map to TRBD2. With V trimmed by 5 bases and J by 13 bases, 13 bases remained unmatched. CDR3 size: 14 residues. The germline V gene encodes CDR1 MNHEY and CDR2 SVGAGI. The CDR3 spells CASSTRGLAASQYF. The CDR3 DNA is TGTGCCAGCAGTACCCGAGGACTAGCAGCCTCCCAGTACTTC.

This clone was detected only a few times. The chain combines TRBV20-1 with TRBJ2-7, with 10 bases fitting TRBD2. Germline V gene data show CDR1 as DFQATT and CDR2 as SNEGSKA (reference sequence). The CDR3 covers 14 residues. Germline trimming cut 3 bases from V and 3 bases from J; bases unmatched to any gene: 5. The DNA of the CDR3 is TGCAGTGCTAGTACTAGCGGGGTTCTCTACGAGCAGTACTTC. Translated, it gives CSASTSGVLYEQYF.

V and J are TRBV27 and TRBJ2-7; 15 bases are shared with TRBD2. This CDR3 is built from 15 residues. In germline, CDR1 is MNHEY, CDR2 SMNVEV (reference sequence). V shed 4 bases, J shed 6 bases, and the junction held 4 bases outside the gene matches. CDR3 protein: CASSYRTSGRAEQYF. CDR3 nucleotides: TGTGCCAGCAGTTACCGGACTAGCGGGAGGGCCGAGCAGTACTTC.

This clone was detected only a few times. Here the CDR3 reads CASSPFVYEQYF. DNA for the CDR3: TGTGCCAGCAGCCCCTTTGTCTACGAGCAGTACTTC. This rearrangement joins TRBV2 to TRBJ2-7; no firm D call. Trimming took 6 bases from V and 3 from J, leaving 9 bases between them. Germline loops: CDR1 SNHLY, CDR2 FYNNEI. CDR3 size: 12 residues.

For the CDR3, the DNA is TGTGCCATCAGTGAGCCAACCCCGGGGACTAGTGTAAACAATGAGCAGTTCTTC. It translates to CAISEPTPGTSVNNEQFF. The V and J genes are TRBV10-3 and TRBJ2-1; 8 bases map to TRBD2. This CDR3 spans 18 amino acids. Trimming cost V 2 bases and J 5 bases; bases outside gene matches: 14. Per the germline V gene, CDR1 is ENHRY and CDR2 is SYGVKD.

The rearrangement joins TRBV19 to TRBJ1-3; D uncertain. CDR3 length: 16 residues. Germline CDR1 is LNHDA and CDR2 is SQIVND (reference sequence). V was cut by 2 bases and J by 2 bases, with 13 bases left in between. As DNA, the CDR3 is TGTGCCAGTAGTATACGCAGGCCCCTCGCTGGAAACACCATATATTTT. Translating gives CASSIRRPLAGNTIYF. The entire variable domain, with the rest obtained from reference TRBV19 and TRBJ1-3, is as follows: DGGITQSPKYLFRKEGQNVTLSCEQNLNHDAMYWYRQDPGQGLRLIYYSQIVNDFQKGDIAEGYSVSREKKESFPLTVTSAQKNPTAFYLCASSIRRPLAGNTIYFGEGSWLTVV.

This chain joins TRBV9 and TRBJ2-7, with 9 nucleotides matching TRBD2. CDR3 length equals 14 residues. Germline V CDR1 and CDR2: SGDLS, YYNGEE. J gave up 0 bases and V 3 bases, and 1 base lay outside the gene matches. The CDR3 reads CASSATSGSYEQYF. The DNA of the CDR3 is TGTGCCAGCAGCGCGACTAGCGGCTCCTACGAGCAGTACTTC.

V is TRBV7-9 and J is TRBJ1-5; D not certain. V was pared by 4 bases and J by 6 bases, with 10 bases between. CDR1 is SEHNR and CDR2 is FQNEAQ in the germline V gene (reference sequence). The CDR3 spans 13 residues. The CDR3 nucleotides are TGTGCCAGCAGCTCGTTCACCAGTCAGCCCCAGCATTTT. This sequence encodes CASSSFTSQPQHF. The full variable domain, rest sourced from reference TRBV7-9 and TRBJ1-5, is DTGVSQNPRHKITKRGQNVTFRCDPISEHNRLYWYRQTLGQGPEFLTYFQNEAQLEKSRLLSDRFSAERPKGSFSTLEIQRTEQGDSAMYLCASSSFTSQPQHFGDGTRLSIL.